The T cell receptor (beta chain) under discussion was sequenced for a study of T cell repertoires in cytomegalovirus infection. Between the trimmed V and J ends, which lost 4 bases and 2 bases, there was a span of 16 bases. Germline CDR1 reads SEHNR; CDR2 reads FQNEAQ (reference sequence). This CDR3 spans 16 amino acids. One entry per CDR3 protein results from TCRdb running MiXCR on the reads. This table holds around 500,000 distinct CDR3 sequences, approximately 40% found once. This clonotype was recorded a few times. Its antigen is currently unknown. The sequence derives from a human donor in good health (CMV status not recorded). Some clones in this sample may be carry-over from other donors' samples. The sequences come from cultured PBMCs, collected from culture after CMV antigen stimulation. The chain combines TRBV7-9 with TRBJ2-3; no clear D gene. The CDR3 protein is CASSSRVSPNTDTQYF. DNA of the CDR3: TGTGCCAGCAGCTCCCGGGTGAGCCCAAACACAGATACGCAGTATTTT.